Presented here are 9 T cell receptor beta chains from one specimen sequenced in a study of blood T cells in healthy people across ages. Through a sample-barcoded 5' primer and a J-beta primer mix, a second PCR was run for roughly 7 to 11 cycles. TCRdb used MiXCR to reprocess the 5' RACE reads, holding one entry per CDR3 protein. The data show approximately 800,000 distinct CDR3 sequences, around two thirds seen once. Input material: blood. These receptors originate from a man aged 25-45 years in good health.

The gene calls are TRBV7-2 and TRBJ2-7; D may be TRBD2 (5 bases). Between the trimmed V and J ends, which lost 9 bases and 1 base, there was a span of 10 bases. CDR1 SGHTA and CDR2 FQGNSA come from the germline V gene. This CDR3 spans 12 amino acids. The DNA for the CDR3 is TGTGCCAGTGGAGGCCGTTCCTACGAGCAGTACTTC. The encoded protein is CASGGRSYEQYF.

The rearrangement links TRBV6-1 to TRBJ2-7, with 8 bases aligning to TRBD2. The J call may be mistaken, given a closer DNA end match to TRBJ2-5. There are 14 residues in the CDR3. CDR1 is MNHNS and CDR2 is SASEGT in the germline V gene. CDR3 in DNA: TGTGCCAGCAGTACCGGGGGGGCCGGGGAGACCCAGTACTTC. Amino acid sequence: CASSTGGAGETQYF.

The chain links TRBV12-3 or TRBV12-4 to TRBJ2-7; 9 positions match TRBD1. This CDR3 spans 15 amino acids. Trimming took 4 bases from V and 7 from J; bases not matched to a gene: 11. The DNA of the CDR3 is TGTGCCAGCAGTTCCCGGGACAGGGTTTGGTCTGAGCAGTACTTC. Protein sequence: CASSSRDRVWSEQYF.

This chain joins TRBV5-1 and TRBJ2-4; D gene ambiguous. The DNA end lines up better with TRBJ2-5; the J call may be wrong. The CDR3 runs to 14 residues. In germline, CDR1 is SGHRS, CDR2 YFSETQ. The CDR3 loop reads CARSPRAVEETQYF. In nucleotides, the CDR3 is TGCGCCAGATCACCTAGGGCAGTGGAAGAGACCCAGTACTTC.

The chain carries TRBV3-1 and TRBJ2-2; D not resolved. Germline CDR1 reads LGHDT; CDR2 reads YNNKEL (reference sequence). V dropped 1 base and J dropped 1 base, with 4 bases sitting between them. The CDR3 is made up of 14 amino acids. The CDR3 region has the DNA TGTGCCAGCAGCCAAGTACAGAACACCGGGGAGCTGTTTTTT. It translates to CASSQVQNTGELFF.

The chain couples TRBV4-1 to TRBJ2-3; 8 bases agree with TRBD1. The CDR3 is made up of 16 amino acids. Germline assignment: CDR1 MGHRA and CDR2 YSYEKL. The J segment lost 6 bases and the V segment lost 0 bases, leaving 8 bases of the junction unmatched. The CDR3 DNA reads TGCGCCAGCAGCCAAGAGTCGCAGGGGGCGTGGGATACGCAGTATTTT. Amino acid sequence: CASSQESQGAWDTQYF.

V gene TRBV6-5 combines with J gene TRBJ2-2, with TRBD1 as a possible D gene (6 bases). V lost 4 bases to trimming and J lost 4 bases, with 16 bases between them. CDR1 and CDR2 (germline): MNHEY, SVGAGI. The CDR3 runs 16 residues. The CDR3 sequence is CASSLMTGDPTGELFF. The CDR3 region has the DNA TGTGCCAGCAGTTTAATGACAGGAGATCCCACCGGGGAGCTGTTTTTT.

This rearrangement joins TRBV30 to TRBJ2-3, with 10 bases identical to TRBD2. The CDR3 contains 14 residues. J lost 4 bases, V lost 5 bases, and 6 bases had no gene match. Germline CDR1 and CDR2: GTSNPN and SVGIG (reference sequence). CDR3 coding DNA: TGTGCCTGGGTATCTAGCGGGGGAGCAGATACGCAGTATTTT. This codes for CAWVSSGGADTQYF.

The rearrangement uses TRBV7-6 and TRBJ1-5; possible D gene TRBD1, 6 bases. V was cut by 3 bases and J by 1 base, with 16 bases left in between. The CDR3 runs to 17 residues. Germline loops: CDR1 SGHVS, CDR2 FNYEAQ. This chain's CDR3 is CASSLLLGGLSNQPQHF. CDR3 DNA sequence: TGTGCCAGCAGCTTGTTGTTAGGGGGTCTAAGCAATCAGCCCCAGCATTTT.